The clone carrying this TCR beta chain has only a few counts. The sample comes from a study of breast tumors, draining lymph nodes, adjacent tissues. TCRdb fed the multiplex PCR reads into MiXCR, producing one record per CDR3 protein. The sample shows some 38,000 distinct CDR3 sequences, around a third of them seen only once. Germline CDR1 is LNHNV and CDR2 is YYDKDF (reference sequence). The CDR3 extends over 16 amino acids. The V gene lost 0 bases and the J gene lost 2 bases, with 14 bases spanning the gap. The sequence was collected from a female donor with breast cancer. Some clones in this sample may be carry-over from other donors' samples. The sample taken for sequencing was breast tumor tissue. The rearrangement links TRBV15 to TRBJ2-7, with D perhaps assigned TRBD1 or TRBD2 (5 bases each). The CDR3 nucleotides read TGTGCCACCAGCAGAGATTTTGAGGGACGCGCCTACGAGCAGTACTTC. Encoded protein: CATSRDFEGRAYEQYF.